This T cell receptor beta chain came from a study of T cells in Graves' hyperthyroidism and ophthalmopathy. Study-wide background: Initial diagnosis, before any treatment, was when peripheral blood was collected.

An absence of ophthalmopathy progression within 18 months meant stable Graves' hyperthyroidism. Study-level points and caveats: Before onset, ophthalmopathy was predicted by the model a median roughly 6.4 months earlier.

Germline V gives CDR1 SQVTM, CDR2 ANQGSEA. The CDR3 has 15 amino acids. Trimming at V came to 5 bases and at J to 5 bases, leaving 11 bases not matched to a gene. TCR beta CDR3 regions were amplified from RNA. The HTBI primer set was used in a first-round RT-PCR of the TCR CDR3. TCRdb independently ran MiXCR on the multiplex PCR reads; one entry per CDR3 protein. The sample records 750,000 to 950,000 distinct CDR3 sequences, roughly 40% being singletons. The sample holds many counts of this clonotype. Its antigen remains unknown. Sequencing was done on a sample of blood. This TCR was recovered from a man aged 18 to 35 with Graves' hyperthyroidism. V usage is TRBV29-1 and J usage is TRBJ2-2; 7 bases match TRBD2. This CDR3 is CSVKGAGVLTGELFF. Written as DNA, the CDR3 is TGCAGCGTTAAAGGGGCGGGGGTCCTAACCGGGGAGCTGTTTTTT.